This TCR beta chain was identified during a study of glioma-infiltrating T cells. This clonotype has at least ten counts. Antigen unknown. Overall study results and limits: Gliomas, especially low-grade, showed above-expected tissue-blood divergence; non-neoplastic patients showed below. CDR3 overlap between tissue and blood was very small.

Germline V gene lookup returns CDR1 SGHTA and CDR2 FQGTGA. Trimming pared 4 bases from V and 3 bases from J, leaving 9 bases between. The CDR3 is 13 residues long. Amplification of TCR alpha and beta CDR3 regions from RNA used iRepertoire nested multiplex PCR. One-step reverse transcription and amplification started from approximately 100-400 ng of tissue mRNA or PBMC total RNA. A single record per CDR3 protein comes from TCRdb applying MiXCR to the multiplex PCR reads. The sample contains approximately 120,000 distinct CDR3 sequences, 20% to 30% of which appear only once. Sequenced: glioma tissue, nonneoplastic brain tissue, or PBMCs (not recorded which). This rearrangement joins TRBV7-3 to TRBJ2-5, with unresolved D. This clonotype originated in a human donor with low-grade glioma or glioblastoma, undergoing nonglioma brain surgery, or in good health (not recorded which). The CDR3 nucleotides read TGTGCCAGCAGCTCTGAATGGGAAGAGACCCAGTACTTC. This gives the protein CASSSEWEETQYF. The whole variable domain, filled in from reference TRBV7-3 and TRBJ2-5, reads GAGVSQTPSNKVTEKGKYVELRCDPISGHTALYWYRQSLGQGPEFLIYFQGTGAADDSGLPNDRFFAVRPEGSVSTLKIQRTERGDSAVYLCASSSEWEETQYFGPGTRLLVL.